This TCR beta chain derives from a study of blood T cell repertoires in COVID-19. Study information: Sites across the United States, Italy and Spain contributed samples from acute and convalescent COVID-19. PBMCs, B-cell-depleted T cells, or T cells provided the cDNA or gDNA that made up the material.

In the authors' methods: Reference gene primer amplification gave estimated nucleated cell counts. Sequencing was performed with immunoSEQ multiplex PCR; in TCRdb, only in-frame clones are kept and a portion is missing. The V and J calls and the clone size are those of that table, but D and trimming were determined from the DNA. The data show fewer than 500,000 clones, approximately 90% seen once. This receptor was identified in a woman aged 30 to 39 with acute or convalescent COVID-19. Sequenced sample: peripheral blood.

The CDR3 sequence is CASSSNPGSGANVLTF. The CDR3 DNA sequence: TGTGCCAGCAGTTCGAACCCAGGGTCTGGGGCCAACGTCCTGACTTTC. J is TRBJ2-6 and V is TRBV6-5; D is possibly TRBD1 (5 bases). Trimming took off 4 bases at V and 1 base at J, with 11 bases between the two ends. The CDR3 has 16 amino acids. CDR1 and CDR2 from the germline V gene are MNHEY and SVGAGI.